This entry lists 6 T cell receptor beta chains sequenced from one sample in a study of OX40 agonist ivuxolimab in advanced cancers. TCRdb's table, derived via immunoSEQ multiplex PCR, lists solely in-frame clones and lacks some. Altogether 60,000 to 75,000 clones are present, around nine tenths being singletons, with the ten largest covering around 0.8%. Sequenced here: CD4+ or CD8+ T cells sorted from blood, sampled in a trial of the OX40 agonist ivuxolimab. The origin of the receptors is an adult with an advanced solid tumor such as melanoma, head and neck, liver or kidney cancer.

The rearrangement joins TRBV29-1 to TRBJ2-5; D gene ambiguous. This CDR3 spans 12 amino acids. Trimming stripped 3 bases from V and 1 base from J, with 6 bases between. Germline values: CDR1 SQVTM, CDR2 ANQGSEA. The CDR3 loop reads CSVEASQETQYF. Written as DNA, the CDR3 is TGCAGCGTTGAGGCTTCCCAAGAGACCCAGTACTTC.

The chain uses TRBV10-1 and TRBJ2-7, with D tentatively TRBD1 (5 bases). Trimming cost V 0 bases and J 7 bases, with 10 bases left between them. From germline, CDR1 is WNHNN and CDR2 SYGVQD (reference sequence). CDR3 size: 13 residues. The CDR3 reads CASSESRVREQYF. In DNA form, the CDR3 reads TGCGCCAGCAGTGAGTCCAGGGTTCGGGAGCAGTACTTC.

The V gene is TRBV27, the J gene TRBJ2-1; D remains ambiguous. The V gene lost 4 bases and the J gene lost 6 bases, with 10 bases spanning the gap. Looked up from germline, CDR1 is MNHEY and CDR2 is SMNVEV (reference sequence). The length of the CDR3 is 13 residues. CDR3 DNA: TGTGCCAGCAGTTCCCTTGTGATCAATGAGCAGTTCTTC. It specifies CASSSLVINEQFF.

This clone has just one count. The chain recombines TRBV2 with TRBJ2-7; 7 bases match TRBD1. The CDR3 has 13 amino acids. V was clipped by 5 bases and J by 6 bases; unmatched bases: 7. Germline V gives CDR1 SNHLY, CDR2 FYNNEI. CDR3 loop: CASSRQGTGEQYF. As DNA, the CDR3 is TGTGCCAGCAGTCGACAGGGAACGGGCGAGCAGTACTTC.

This clone has more than one count but fewer than ten. This chain links TRBV27 with TRBJ1-2, with 7 bases fitting TRBD1. CDR3 length equals 14 residues. The germline gives CDR1 MNHEY, CDR2 SMNVEV (reference sequence). V lost 3 bases to trimming and J lost 5 bases; unmatched junction nucleotides: 6. CDR3 in DNA: TGTGCCAGCAGTTTGGAGGGGGCGCCTTATGGCTACACCTTC. Amino acids: CASSLEGAPYGYTF.

This chain connects TRBV30 to TRBJ2-3, with 7 bases fitting TRBD1. CDR1 and CDR2 (germline): GTSNPN, SVGIG (reference sequence). The CDR3 totals 15 residues. The trim removed 3 bases at V and 0 bases at J, leaving 6 bases unmatched. The CDR3 DNA reads as TGTGCCTGGAGGGCGACAGGGTGGAGCACAGATACGCAGTATTTT. Its translation: CAWRATGWSTDTQYF.